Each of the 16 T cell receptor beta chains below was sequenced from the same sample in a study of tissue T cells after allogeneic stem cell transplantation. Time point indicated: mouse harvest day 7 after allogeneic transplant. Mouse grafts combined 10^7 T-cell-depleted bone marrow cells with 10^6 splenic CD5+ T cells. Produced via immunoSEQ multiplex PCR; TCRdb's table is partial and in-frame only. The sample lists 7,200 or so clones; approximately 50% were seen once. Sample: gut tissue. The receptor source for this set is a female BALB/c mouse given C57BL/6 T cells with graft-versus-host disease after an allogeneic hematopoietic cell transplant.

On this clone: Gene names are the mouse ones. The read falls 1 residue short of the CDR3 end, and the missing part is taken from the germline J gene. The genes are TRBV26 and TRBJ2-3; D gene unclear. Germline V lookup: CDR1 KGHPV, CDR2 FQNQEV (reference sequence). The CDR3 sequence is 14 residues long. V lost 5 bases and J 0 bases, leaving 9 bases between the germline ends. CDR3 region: CASSSGSSAETLYF. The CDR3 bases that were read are TGTGCCAGCAGTTCCGGGAGTAGTGCAGAAACGCTGTAT.

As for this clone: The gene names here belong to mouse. CDR3 DNA, as far as it was read: TGTGCCAGCTCTCGGACTGGGCCACGCTCCTATGAACAGTAC. Protein: CASSRTGPRSYEQY. The entire CDR3 sequence reads CASSRTGPRSYEQYF. The chain uses TRBV12-2 and TRBJ2-7; TRBD2 aligns across 8 bases. Coverage ceases 1 residue before the CDR3 finishes, and the germline J gene fills in the end. The CDR3 sequence is 15 residues long. CDR1 and CDR2 from the germline V gene are SGHLS and HYDKME. The ends lost 2 bases at V and 0 bases at J; junction bases unmatched: 5.

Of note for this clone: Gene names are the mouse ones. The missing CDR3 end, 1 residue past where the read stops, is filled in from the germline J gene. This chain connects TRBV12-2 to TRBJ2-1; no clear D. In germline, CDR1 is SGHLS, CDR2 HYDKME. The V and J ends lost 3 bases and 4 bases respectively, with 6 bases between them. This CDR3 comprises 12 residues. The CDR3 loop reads CASSSEYAEQFF. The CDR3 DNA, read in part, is TGTGCCAGCTCTTCAGAATATGCTGAGCAGTTC. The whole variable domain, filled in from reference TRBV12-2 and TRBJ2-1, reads NSGVVQSPRYIIKGKGERSILKCIPISGHLSVAWYQQTQGQELKFFIQHYDKMERDKGNLPSRFSVQQFDDYHSEMNMSALELEDSAVYFCASSSEYAEQFFGPGTRLTVL.

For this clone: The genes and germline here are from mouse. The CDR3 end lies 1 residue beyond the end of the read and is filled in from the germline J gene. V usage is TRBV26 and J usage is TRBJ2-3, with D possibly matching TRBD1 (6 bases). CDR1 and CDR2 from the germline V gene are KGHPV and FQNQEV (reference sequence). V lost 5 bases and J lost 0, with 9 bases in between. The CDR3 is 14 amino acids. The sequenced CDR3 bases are TGTGCCAGCAGTTGGGACAATAGTGCAGAAACGCTGTAT. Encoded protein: CASSWDNSAETLY. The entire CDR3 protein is CASSWDNSAETLYF.

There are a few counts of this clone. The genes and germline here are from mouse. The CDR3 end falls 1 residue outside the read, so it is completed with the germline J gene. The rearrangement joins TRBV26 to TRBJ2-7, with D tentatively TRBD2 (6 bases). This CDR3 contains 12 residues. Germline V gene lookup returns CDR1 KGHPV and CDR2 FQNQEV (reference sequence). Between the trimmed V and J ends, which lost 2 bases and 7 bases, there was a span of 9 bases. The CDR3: CASSLRGEEQYF. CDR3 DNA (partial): TGTGCCAGCAGTCTGCGGGGGGAGGAACAGTAC.

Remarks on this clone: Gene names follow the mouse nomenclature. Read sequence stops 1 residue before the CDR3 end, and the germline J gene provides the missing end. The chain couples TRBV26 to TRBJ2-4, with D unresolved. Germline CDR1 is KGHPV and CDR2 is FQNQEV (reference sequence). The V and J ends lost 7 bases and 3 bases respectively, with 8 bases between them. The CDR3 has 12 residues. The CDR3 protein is CASKGRQNTLYF. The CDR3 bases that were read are TGTGCCAGCAAAGGGAGACAAAACACCTTGTAC.

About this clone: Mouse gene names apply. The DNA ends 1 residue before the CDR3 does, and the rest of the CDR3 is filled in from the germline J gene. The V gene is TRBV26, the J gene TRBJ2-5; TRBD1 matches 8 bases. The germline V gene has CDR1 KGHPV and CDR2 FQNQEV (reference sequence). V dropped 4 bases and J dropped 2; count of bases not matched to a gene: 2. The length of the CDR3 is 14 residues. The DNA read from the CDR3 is TGTGCCAGCAGTCCGACAGGGGCCCAAGACACCCAGTAC. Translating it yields CASSPTGAQDTQY. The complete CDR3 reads CASSPTGAQDTQYF.

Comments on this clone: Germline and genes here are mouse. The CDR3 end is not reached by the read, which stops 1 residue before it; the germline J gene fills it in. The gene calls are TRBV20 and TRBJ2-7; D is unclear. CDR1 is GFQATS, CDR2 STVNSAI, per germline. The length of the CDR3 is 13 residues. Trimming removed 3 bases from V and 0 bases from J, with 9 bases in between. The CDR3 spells CGASQWSSYEQYF. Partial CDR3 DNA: TGTGGTGCTAGCCAGTGGAGCTCCTATGAACAGTAC.

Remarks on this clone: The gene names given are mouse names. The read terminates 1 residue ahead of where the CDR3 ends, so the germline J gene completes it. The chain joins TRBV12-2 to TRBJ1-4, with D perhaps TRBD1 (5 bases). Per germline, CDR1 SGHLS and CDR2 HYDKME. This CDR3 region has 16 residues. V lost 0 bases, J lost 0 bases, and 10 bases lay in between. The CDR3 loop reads CASSLTGGISNERLFF. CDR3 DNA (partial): TGTGCCAGCTCTCTCACGGGGGGAATTTCCAACGAAAGATTATTT.

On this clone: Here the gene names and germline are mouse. The sequenced CDR3 bases are TGTGCCAGCAGTCTGACAGACTATGCTGAGCAGTTC. Protein: CASSLTDYAEQF. The entire CDR3 protein is CASSLTDYAEQFF. The rearrangement links TRBV26 to TRBJ2-1; D remains ambiguous. The read halts 1 residue ahead of the CDR3 end, with the missing end drawn from the germline J gene. Germline CDR1 KGHPV, CDR2 FQNQEV (reference sequence). The CDR3 is 13 amino acids. Trimming left V 2 bases short and J 2 bases short, with 4 bases between.

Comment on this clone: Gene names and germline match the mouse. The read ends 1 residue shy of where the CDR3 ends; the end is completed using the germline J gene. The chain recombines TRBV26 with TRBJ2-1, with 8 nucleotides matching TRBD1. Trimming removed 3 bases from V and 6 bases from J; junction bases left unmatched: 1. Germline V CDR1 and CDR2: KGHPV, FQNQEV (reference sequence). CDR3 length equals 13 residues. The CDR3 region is CASSLRGLAEQFF. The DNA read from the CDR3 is TGTGCCAGCAGTCTCAGGGGGCTTGCTGAGCAGTTC.

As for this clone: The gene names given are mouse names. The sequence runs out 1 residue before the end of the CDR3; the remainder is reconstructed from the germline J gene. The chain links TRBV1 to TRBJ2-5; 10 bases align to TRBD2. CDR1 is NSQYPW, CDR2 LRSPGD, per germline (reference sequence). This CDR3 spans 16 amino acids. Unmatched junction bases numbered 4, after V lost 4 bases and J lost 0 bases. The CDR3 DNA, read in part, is TGCACCTGCAGTGGTCCGGACTGGGGGAACCAAGACACCCAGTAC. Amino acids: CTCSGPDWGNQDTQY. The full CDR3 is CTCSGPDWGNQDTQYF.

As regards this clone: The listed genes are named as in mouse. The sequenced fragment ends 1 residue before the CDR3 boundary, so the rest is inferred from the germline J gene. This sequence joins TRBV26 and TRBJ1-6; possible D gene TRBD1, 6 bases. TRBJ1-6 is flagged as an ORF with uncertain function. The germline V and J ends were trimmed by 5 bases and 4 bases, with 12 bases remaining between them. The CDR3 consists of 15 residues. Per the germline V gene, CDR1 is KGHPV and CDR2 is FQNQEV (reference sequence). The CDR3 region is CASSSSDRYNSPLYF. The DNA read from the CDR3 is TGTGCCAGCAGTTCATCGGACAGATATAATTCGCCCCTCTAC.

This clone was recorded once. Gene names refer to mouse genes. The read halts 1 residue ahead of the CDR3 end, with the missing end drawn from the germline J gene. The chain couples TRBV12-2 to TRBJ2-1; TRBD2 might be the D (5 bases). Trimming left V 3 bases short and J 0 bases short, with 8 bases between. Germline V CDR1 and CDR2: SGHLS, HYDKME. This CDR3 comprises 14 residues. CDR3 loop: CASSVGSNYAEQFF. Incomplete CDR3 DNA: TGTGCCAGCTCTGTGGGGTCTAACTATGCTGAGCAGTTC.

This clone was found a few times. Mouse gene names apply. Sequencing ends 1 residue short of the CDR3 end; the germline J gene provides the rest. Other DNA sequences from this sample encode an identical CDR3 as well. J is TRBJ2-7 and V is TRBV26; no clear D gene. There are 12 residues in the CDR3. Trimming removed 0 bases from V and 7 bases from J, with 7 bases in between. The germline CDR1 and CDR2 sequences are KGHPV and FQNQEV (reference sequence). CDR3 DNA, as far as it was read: TGTGCCAGCAGTCTGTCCAGAGGGGAACAGTAC. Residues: CASSLSRGEQY. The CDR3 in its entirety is CASSLSRGEQYF.

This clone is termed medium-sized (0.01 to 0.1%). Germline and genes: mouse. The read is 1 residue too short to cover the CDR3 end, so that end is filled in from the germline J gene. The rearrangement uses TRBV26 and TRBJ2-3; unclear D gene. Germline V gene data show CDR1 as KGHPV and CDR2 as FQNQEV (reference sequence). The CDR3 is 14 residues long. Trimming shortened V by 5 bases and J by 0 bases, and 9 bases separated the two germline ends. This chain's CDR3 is CASSLLFSAETLYF. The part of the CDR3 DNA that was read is TGTGCCAGCAGTTTACTTTTTAGTGCAGAAACGCTGTAT. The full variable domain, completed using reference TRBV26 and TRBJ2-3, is NSKVIQTPRYLVKGQGQKAKMRCIPEKGHPVVFWYQQNKNNEFKFLINFQNQEVLQQIDMTEKRFSAECPSNSPCSLEIQSSEAGDSALYLCASSLLFSAETLYFGSGTRLTVL.